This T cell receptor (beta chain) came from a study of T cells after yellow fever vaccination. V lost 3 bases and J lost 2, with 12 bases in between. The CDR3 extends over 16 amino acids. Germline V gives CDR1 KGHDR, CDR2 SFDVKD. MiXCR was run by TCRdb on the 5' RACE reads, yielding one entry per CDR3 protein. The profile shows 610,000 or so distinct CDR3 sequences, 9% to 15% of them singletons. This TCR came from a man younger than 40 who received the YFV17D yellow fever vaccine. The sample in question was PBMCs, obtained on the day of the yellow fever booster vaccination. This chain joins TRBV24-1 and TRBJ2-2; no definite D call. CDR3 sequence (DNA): TGTGCCACCAGTGATGTAGGACGGCTAAACACCGGGGAGCTGTTTTTT. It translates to CATSDVGRLNTGELFF.